Each of the 20 T cell receptor beta chains below was sequenced from the same sample in a study of blood T cells in healthy people across ages (dated by TCRdb to the mid-2010s). The library was made by 5' RACE. A second roughly 7 to 12 cycle PCR used a sample-barcoded 5' primer and a J-beta primer mix. TCRdb's own reprocessing of the public reads used fastp at Q25 and MiXCR and kept productive beta chains. Merged by CDR3 protein, the rows form single entries marked with the most common genes and DNA. Recorded for this sample are fewer than 2,000,000 distinct CDR3 sequences; approximately 40% of them occurred a single time. The ten top clones hold more than 20% of the sample. Specimen: blood. The receptors were sampled from a human donor in good health.

This clonotype appeared a few times. V gene TRBV7-2 combines with J gene TRBJ1-2; D gene uncertain. Trimming removed 4 bases from V and 4 bases from J, with 16 bases in between. The germline V gene encodes CDR1 SGHTA and CDR2 FQGNSA. The CDR3 totals 15 residues. The CDR3: CASSSERAGLYGYTF. The CDR3 DNA sequence: TGTGCCAGCAGCTCGGAGAGGGCAGGCCTCTATGGCTACACCTTC.

The V and J genes are TRBV29-1 and TRBJ2-1; 10 bases fit TRBD1. Unmatched junction bases numbered 5, after V lost 7 bases and J lost 8 bases. The CDR3 extends over 12 amino acids. Per the germline V gene, CDR1 is SQVTM and CDR2 is ANQGSEA. The CDR3 region has the DNA TGCAGCGCCGGGACAGGGGCGGATGAGCAGTTCTTC. It encodes CSAGTGADEQFF.

The gene calls are TRBV9 and TRBJ2-5; 8 nucleotides agree with TRBD2. Germline loops: CDR1 SGDLS, CDR2 YYNGEE. V lost 5 bases and J lost 5; bases outside the gene matches: 11. The length of the CDR3 is 15 residues. The CDR3 bases are TGTGCCAGCAGTGCAGTAGGTAGCGGGGACGAGACCCAGTACTTC. Amino acids: CASSAVGSGDETQYF.

This clonotype was detected a few times. This chain connects TRBV6-2 or TRBV6-3 to TRBJ2-3; 8 nucleotides agree with TRBD2. V shed 5 bases and J 1 base; nucleotides not matched to a gene: 8. CDR1 and CDR2 from the germline V gene are MNHEY and SVGEGT. This CDR3 is 16 amino acids long. In nucleotides, the CDR3 is TGTGCCAGCAGTCACCTATCCGGGGGGGGCACAGATACGCAGTATTTT. Protein sequence: CASSHLSGGGTDTQYF.

The CDR3 nucleotides are TGTGCCAGCAGTTCTGGACTAGTCCACCCAGATACGCAGTATTTT. It codes for CASSSGLVHPDTQYF. This sequence joins TRBV12-3 or TRBV12-4 and TRBJ2-3; 7 nucleotides match TRBD2. This CDR3 has 15 amino acids. The V and J ends lost 4 bases and 4 bases, in that order; junction bases with no gene match: 8.

This clonotype has more than one count but fewer than ten. The rearrangement links TRBV4-3 to TRBJ1-1; tentatively, D is TRBD1 (5 bases). V shed 0 bases and J shed 6 bases, with 11 bases lying between them. The CDR3 is 14 amino acids. CDR1 and CDR2 (germline): LGHNA, YSLEER. The DNA for the CDR3 is TGCGCCAGCAGCCAAGATATAGGGGACTCTGAAGCTTTCTTT. Encoded protein: CASSQDIGDSEAFF.

The chain combines TRBV20-1 with TRBJ2-1; TRBD1 aligns across 8 bases. The CDR3 loop spans 11 amino acids. Germline V gene lookup returns CDR1 DFQATT and CDR2 SNEGSKA (reference sequence). V shed 3 bases and J 13 bases; nucleotides not matched to a gene: 5. CDR3 region: CSARLDREQFF. CDR3 nucleotide sequence: TGCAGTGCTAGGTTGGACAGGGAACAGTTCTTC.

This clonotype was seen more than once but under ten times. This rearrangement joins TRBV7-2 to TRBJ2-4; D possibly matches TRBD1 or TRBD2 (5 bases each). V lost 5 bases, J lost 2 bases, and 16 bases lay in between. CDR1 SGHTA and CDR2 FQGNSA come from the germline V gene. This CDR3 has 16 amino acids. This chain's CDR3 is CASSPGAGRTKNIQYF. In DNA form, the CDR3 reads TGTGCCAGCAGCCCCGGGGCAGGAAGGACCAAAAACATTCAGTACTTC.

This clonotype occurred a few times. The chain combines TRBV10-3 with TRBJ2-1, with TRBD2 identical over 7 bases. The CDR3 sequence is 14 residues long. Germline CDR1 is ENHRY and CDR2 is SYGVKD. With 0 bases clipped from V and 9 bases from J, the junction kept 5 bases outside the gene matches. CDR3: CAISESWEGSEQFF. CDR3 sequence (DNA): TGTGCCATCAGTGAGTCATGGGAGGGGAGTGAGCAGTTCTTC.

This clonotype was seen only a few times. Since a much larger clone is just one base distant, this may be a read error. V and J are TRBV7-9 and TRBJ1-2; 10 bases line up with TRBD1. V dropped 5 bases and J dropped 6; count of bases not matched to a gene: 3. The germline CDR1 and CDR2 sequences are SEHNR and FQNEAQ (reference sequence). There are 13 residues in the CDR3. The CDR3 is CASSVTGGHGYTF. The CDR3 DNA follows: TGTGCCAGCAGCGTGACAGGGGGCCATGGCTACACCTTC.

The rearrangement joins TRBV29-1 to TRBJ2-1; D is uncertain. Per the germline V gene, CDR1 is SQVTM and CDR2 is ANQGSEA. The CDR3 has 13 residues. V was pared by 4 bases and J by 2 bases, with 9 bases between. The CDR3 region has the DNA TGCAGCGTTGGGCAGGTAACCTACAATGAGCAGTTCTTC. This encodes CSVGQVTYNEQFF.

This chain joins TRBV6-1 and TRBJ2-1; 8 nucleotides line up with TRBD2. Germline lookup yields CDR1 MNHNS and CDR2 SASEGT. The CDR3 sequence is 17 residues long. J gave up 4 bases and V 5 bases, and 13 bases lay outside the gene matches. CDR3 loop: CASSKTLSGGAYNEQFF. The CDR3, as DNA: TGTGCCAGCAGTAAAACCCTGAGCGGGGGCGCTTACAATGAGCAGTTCTTC.

The gene calls are TRBV29-1 and TRBJ2-3; D uncertain. CDR1 SQVTM and CDR2 ANQGSEA come from the germline V gene. Trimming shortened V by 2 bases and J by 4 bases, and 16 bases separated the two germline ends. The CDR3 spans 15 residues. The CDR3: CSVEIRTTGPDTQYF. DNA for the CDR3: TGCAGCGTTGAAATCCGAACCACGGGCCCAGATACGCAGTATTTT.

The chain has TRBV20-1 and TRBJ2-7; 7 nucleotides agree with TRBD1. The end of the DNA fits TRBJ2-5 better, so the J call may be wrong. The germline CDR1 and CDR2 sequences are DFQATT and SNEGSKA (reference sequence). This CDR3 region has 15 residues. CDR3 in DNA: TGCAGTGCTAGAGATCTTGACAGGGCTACTGGGACCCAGTACTTC. Translation: CSARDLDRATGTQYF.

With regard to this clonotype: Germline is not matched at one junction end, which may reflect a read error. CDR3 loop: CVSSPGVGYEQYF. The CDR3 nucleotides are TGTGTCAGCAGCCCAGGGGTCGGGTACGAGCAGTACTTC. The V gene is TRBV7-7, the J gene TRBJ2-7; D is perhaps TRBD1 (6 bases). CDR3 length equals 13 residues. Per germline, CDR1 SSHAT and CDR2 FNYEAQ (reference sequence).

In this sample, this clonotype turned up many times. The V and J genes are TRBV5-1 and TRBJ2-5; no clear D. The ends were cut back, 0 bases at V and 4 bases at J, with 10 bases in the middle. Looked up from germline, CDR1 is SGHRS and CDR2 is YFSETQ. There are 14 residues in the CDR3. The CDR3 loop reads CASSLGSGGETQYF. The CDR3, as DNA: TGCGCCAGCAGCTTGGGGTCAGGTGGAGAGACCCAGTACTTC.

This chain joins TRBV11-2 and TRBJ2-2; D is ambiguous. The V gene's germline CDR1 is SGHAT and CDR2 FQNNGV. This CDR3 has 16 amino acids. The V end was cut by 2 bases, the J end by 2 bases, with 12 bases between. The CDR3 region has the DNA TGTGCCAGCAGCTTAAGAGCCCCCCAAAACACCGGGGAGCTGTTTTTT. Its protein product is CASSLRAPQNTGELFF.

This clonotype was detected only a few times. A junction boundary mismatches the germline segment, possibly from a read error. This chain links TRBV7-2 with TRBJ2-5; D possibly corresponds to TRBD1 (6 bases). Germline V gene sequence: CDR1 SGHTA, CDR2 FQGNSA. This CDR3 is built from 14 residues. As DNA, the CDR3 is TGCGCCAGCAGCGGAAGGACAGTTAAAGAGACCCAGTACTTC. Translating it yields CASSGRTVKETQYF.

The chain combines TRBV5-1 with TRBJ2-1; tentative D call: TRBD1 (5 bases). V was clipped by 4 bases and J by 10 bases, with 18 bases between them. Germline V gives CDR1 SGHRS, CDR2 YFSETQ. CDR3 length: 14 amino acids. The CDR3 sequence is CASSPSSTAREQFF. In DNA form, the CDR3 reads TGCGCCAGCAGCCCTTCGTCGACAGCAAGGGAGCAGTTCTTC.

V gene TRBV4-1 combines with J gene TRBJ2-1, with a tentative D call TRBD2 (6 bases). The germline V gene encodes CDR1 MGHRA and CDR2 YSYEKL. Trimming took 4 bases from V and 7 from J, leaving 23 bases between them. The CDR3 runs to 17 residues. CDR3 bases: TGCGCCAGCAGCCCTCGTGGAAGGTTTACGGGGAGGAATGAGCAGTTCTTC. Residues: CASSPRGRFTGRNEQFF.